This T cell receptor (beta chain) is from a study of blood T cell repertoires in COVID-19. Germline CDR1 is LNHNV and CDR2 is YYDKDF (reference sequence). The CDR3 totals 16 residues. The V segment lost 0 bases and the J segment 0 bases; nucleotides outside the gene matches: 2. In assigning cohorts, the study relied on participant-reported clinical history. In the authors' methods: Amplified reference gene primers provided the basis for estimating nucleated cell counts. Sequenced by immunoSEQ multiplex PCR; TCRdb stores in-frame clones only, minus some. From that table come the V and J calls and clone size; the DNA was used to work out D and trimming. The sample lists 270,000 or so clones; approximately 91% were seen once.

Sequenced: PBMCs or T cells enriched from blood (not recorded which). The V gene is TRBV15, the J gene TRBJ1-5; 7 positions agree with TRBD1. This receptor was obtained from a woman aged 40 to 49 with acute COVID-19. The CDR3 DNA sequence: TGTGCCACCAGCAGAGATAGGGACAGTAGCAATCAGCCCCAGCATTTT. Its translation is CATSRDRDSSNQPQHF.